The clone carrying this T cell receptor beta chain was seen ten or more times. Graves' hyperthyroidism showing no ophthalmopathy progression within 18 months was considered stable. The hyperthyroidism was newly diagnosed and had lasted under 2 months; the patients were aged 18 to 65. Each diagnosis was grounded in clinical symptoms, serum thyroxine and TRAb, thyroid ultrasound, and orbital computed tomography. Germline-derived CDR1 and CDR2 are SQVTM and ANQGSEA. Trimming removed 1 base at V and 5 bases at J, with 8 bases between. This CDR3 spans 12 amino acids. This sample was taken from a study of T cells in Graves' hyperthyroidism and ophthalmopathy. RNA transcripts gave rise to amplified TCR beta CDR3 regions. A first-round RT-PCR of the TCR CDR3 used the HTBI primer set. MiXCR, run by TCRdb on the multiplex PCR reads, gives a single entry per CDR3 protein. Here the sample spans around 300,000 distinct CDR3 sequences, roughly 13% being singletons.

This sequence joins TRBV29-1 and TRBJ1-1, with unresolved D. The sequence was collected from a woman aged 40 to 55 with Graves' hyperthyroidism. The sequenced material came from blood. The CDR3 DNA follows: TGCAGCGTTGAAGGTGAGGGAACTGAAGCTTTCTTT. It yields the protein CSVEGEGTEAFF.